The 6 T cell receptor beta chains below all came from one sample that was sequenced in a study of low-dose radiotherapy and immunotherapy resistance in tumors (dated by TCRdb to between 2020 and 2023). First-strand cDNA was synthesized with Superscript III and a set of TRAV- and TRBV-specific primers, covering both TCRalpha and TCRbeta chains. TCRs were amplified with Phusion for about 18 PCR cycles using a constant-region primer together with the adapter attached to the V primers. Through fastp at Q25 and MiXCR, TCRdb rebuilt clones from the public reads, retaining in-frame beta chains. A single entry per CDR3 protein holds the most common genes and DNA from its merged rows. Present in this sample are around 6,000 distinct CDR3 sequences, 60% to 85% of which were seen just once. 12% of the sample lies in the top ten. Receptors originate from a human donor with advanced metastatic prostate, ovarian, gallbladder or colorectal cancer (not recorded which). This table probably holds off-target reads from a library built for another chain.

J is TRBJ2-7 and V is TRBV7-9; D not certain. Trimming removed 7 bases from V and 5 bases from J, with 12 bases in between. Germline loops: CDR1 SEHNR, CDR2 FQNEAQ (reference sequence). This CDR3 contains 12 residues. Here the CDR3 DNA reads TGTGCCAGCACCACTGGAGTGCACGAGCAGTACTTC. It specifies CASTTGVHEQYF.

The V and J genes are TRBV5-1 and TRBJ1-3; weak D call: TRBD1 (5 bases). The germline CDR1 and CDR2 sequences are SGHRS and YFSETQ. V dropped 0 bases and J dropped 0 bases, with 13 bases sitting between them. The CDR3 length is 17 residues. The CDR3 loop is CASSLEAGTLSGNTIYF. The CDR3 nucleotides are TGCGCCAGCAGCTTGGAGGCAGGGACCCTCTCTGGAAACACCATATATTTT.

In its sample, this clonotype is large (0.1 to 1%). CDR3 protein: CASSPSGQGAYEQYF. The DNA for the CDR3 is TGTGCCAGCAGCCCCTCGGGACAGGGGGCTTACGAGCAGTACTTC. The chain uses TRBV28 and TRBJ2-7; 12 nucleotides align to TRBD1. The CDR3 contains 15 residues. CDR1 MDHEN and CDR2 SYDVKM come from the germline V gene. Trimming removed 6 bases from V and 4 bases from J; junction bases left unmatched: 7.

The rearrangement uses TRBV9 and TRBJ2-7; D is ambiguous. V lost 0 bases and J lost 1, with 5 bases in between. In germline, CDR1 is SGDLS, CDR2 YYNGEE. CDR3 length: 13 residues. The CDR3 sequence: CASSVGVSYEQYF. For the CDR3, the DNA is TGTGCCAGCAGCGTAGGGGTATCCTACGAGCAGTACTTC.

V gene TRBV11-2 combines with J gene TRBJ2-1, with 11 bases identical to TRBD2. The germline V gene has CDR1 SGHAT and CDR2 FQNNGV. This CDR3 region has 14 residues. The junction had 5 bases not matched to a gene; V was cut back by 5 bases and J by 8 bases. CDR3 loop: CASSVSGGAHEQFF. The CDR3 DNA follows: TGTGCCAGCAGCGTTAGCGGGGGGGCCCATGAGCAGTTCTTC.

CDR3 protein: CSVEDGGYGTEAFF. The CDR3 DNA reads as TGCAGCGTTGAAGATGGGGGGTACGGGACTGAAGCTTTCTTT. J is TRBJ1-1 and V is TRBV29-1, with D perhaps TRBD1 (5 bases). The germline V gene encodes CDR1 SQVTM and CDR2 ANQGSEA. The CDR3 has 14 residues. The germline V and J ends were trimmed by 0 bases and 5 bases, with 13 bases remaining between them.